Below, one T cell receptor (beta chain) is given with its context. Antigen unknown. The data are from a study of cytomegalovirus exposure and HLA in healthy donors. Study-wide results and limits: Clusters of TCRs from the first cohort tended to co-occur in the 130 or so validation repertoires (as a later analysis found). Most sequenced TCRs were rare (though some public TCRs occurred in many donors). The study labeled 180 or so TCR beta chains cytomegalovirus-associated.

The table came from immunoSEQ multiplex PCR; TCRdb's copy has only in-frame clones and leaves some out. In the table there are under 250,000 clones, around nine tenths of which are singletons. The CDR3 spans 15 residues. V shed 4 bases and J 3 bases; nucleotides not matched to a gene: 4. Germline loops: CDR1 SGDLS, CDR2 YYNGEE. The chain couples TRBV9 to TRBJ1-1; 12 positions agree with TRBD1. The source of this sequence is a young woman in good health and CMV-seropositive. Sequencing input: PBMCs. The CDR3 here is CASSSGQGADTEAFF. In DNA, the CDR3 is TGTGCCAGCAGCTCGGGACAGGGGGCTGACACTGAAGCTTTCTTT.